A selection of T cell receptor beta chains follows, all from one sample in a study of response to subunit inactivated influenza vaccine. MiXCR was run by TCRdb on the RT-PCR reads, yielding one entry per CDR3 protein. Of about 500,000 distinct CDR3 sequences in the sample, about 15% were seen once. Here the sequenced sample was CD4+ T cells sorted from PBMCs, taken approximately 25 months after vaccination. Every receptor here comes from a man aged 45 to 75 who received an inactivated influenza vaccine. Each CDR3 is given without its conserved first and last residue. Fields, in order: clone size, V gene, D gene, J gene, CDR3 protein. The D gene is left open where the match is weak. Size tells how often a clone was seen (once, few, many) or the class of an expanded clone, and some rows leave it out.

>NA|TRBV3-1|NA|TRBJ1-2
ASSDVSDGYT
>NA|TRBV28|NA|TRBJ1-5
ASSFRLVIYSNQPQH
>few|TRBV5-1|NA|TRBJ2-6
ASSLSAISGANVLT
>few|TRBV29-1|TRBD1|TRBJ1-1
SVYRDRATEAF
>NA|TRBV13|NA|TRBJ2-7
TSSLNRKYEQY
>many|TRBV4-1|TRBD2|TRBJ2-2
ASSQRLAAGVTNTGELF
>NA|TRBV7-2|TRBD1|TRBJ1-1
ASSQQGFHTEAF
>few|TRBV20-1|TRBD2|TRBJ2-7
SARGTSGGLGYEQY
>NA|TRBV29-1|TRBD2|TRBJ2-1
SVLREGSNEQF
>few|TRBV6-1|TRBD1|TRBJ2-7
ASSTGTGGAYEQY
>few|TRBV28|NA|TRBJ2-7
ASSLSSRWHEQY
>NA|TRBV7-3|TRBD2|TRBJ2-1
ASSTSGIGYNEQF
>NA|TRBV3-1|NA|TRBJ1-2
ASSQAASNYGYT
>few|TRBV5-1|TRBD2|TRBJ2-1
ASSLTSGRAGEQF